A selection of T cell receptor beta chains follows, all from one sample in a study of T cell changes during pregnancy in multiple sclerosis. Produced via immunoSEQ multiplex PCR; TCRdb's table is partial and in-frame only. The profile shows some 85,000 clones, 94% of them singletons. The source material was peripheral blood, sampled in the third trimester of pregnancy. The origin of the receptors is a female donor with multiple sclerosis, enrolled in a pregnancy study. Both conserved end residues are part of each CDR3. The order of the fields is V gene, J gene, clone size, D gene, CDR3 protein, CDR3 DNA. The D gene is left open where the match is weak. Clone size, where shown, is once, few, many, or a class for clones that have expanded.

V gene: TRBV7-9
J gene: TRBJ1-4
clone size: once
D gene: -
CDR3 protein: CASSLAWGSTDEKLFF
CDR3 DNA: TGTGCCAGCAGCTTAGCGTGGGGCAGTACGGACGAAAAACTGTTTTTT

V gene: TRBV6-6
J gene: TRBJ1-5
clone size: -
D gene: -
CDR3 protein: CASSGEGVNQPQHF
CDR3 DNA: TGTGCCAGCAGTGGCGAGGGGGTCAATCAGCCCCAGCATTTT

V gene: TRBV4-3
J gene: TRBJ2-7
clone size: -
D gene: TRBD1
CDR3 protein: CASSHRGQGSSYEQYF
CDR3 DNA: TGCGCCAGCAGCCACCGGGGACAGGGAAGCTCCTACGAGCAGTACTTC

V gene: TRBV28
J gene: TRBJ2-7
clone size: -
D gene: TRBD1
CDR3 protein: CASSNSNGQELEQYF
CDR3 DNA: TGTGCCAGCAGTAACTCCAATGGACAGGAACTCGAGCAGTACTTC

V gene: TRBV19
J gene: TRBJ2-2
clone size: -
D gene: -
CDR3 protein: CASSIGGNTGELFF
CDR3 DNA: TGTGCCAGTAGTATTGGCGGGAACACCGGGGAGCTGTTTTTT

V gene: TRBV18
J gene: TRBJ1-1
clone size: -
D gene: -
CDR3 protein: CASSPATGMNTEAFF
CDR3 DNA: TGTGCCAGCTCCCCGGCGACGGGGATGAACACTGAAGCTTTCTTT

V gene: TRBV5-6
J gene: TRBJ2-3
clone size: -
D gene: TRBD2
CDR3 protein: CASSSSPGLVTDTQYF
CDR3 DNA: TGTGCCAGCAGCTCATCCCCGGGACTAGTCACAGATACGCAGTATTTT

V gene: TRBV28
J gene: TRBJ2-1
clone size: -
D gene: TRBD2
CDR3 protein: CASSLFAGRNYNEQFF
CDR3 DNA: TGTGCCAGCAGTTTATTTGCCGGGAGGAACTACAATGAGCAGTTCTTC

V gene: TRBV19
J gene: TRBJ2-7
clone size: -
D gene: TRBD2
CDR3 protein: CASSLAGGGEQYF
CDR3 DNA: TGTGCCAGTAGCCTAGCGGGAGGAGGGGAGCAGTACTTC

V gene: TRBV4-1
J gene: TRBJ1-4
clone size: few
D gene: TRBD1
CDR3 protein: CASSLSDRLNEKLFF
CDR3 DNA: TGCGCCAGCAGCCTTTCGGACAGGCTAAATGAAAAACTGTTTTTT

V gene: TRBV6-4
J gene: TRBJ1-5
clone size: few
D gene: -
CDR3 protein: CASSDSGWECNQPQHF
CDR3 DNA: TGTGCCAGCAGTGACTCAGGTTGGGAGTGCAATCAGCCCCAGCATTTT

V gene: TRBV14
J gene: TRBJ1-1
clone size: once
D gene: TRBD1
CDR3 protein: CASSQRTGANTEAFF
CDR3 DNA: TGTGCCAGCAGCCAGAGGACAGGGGCGAACACTGAAGCTTTCTTT

V gene: TRBV2
J gene: TRBJ1-5
clone size: -
D gene: -
CDR3 protein: CASSWTENQPQHF
CDR3 DNA: TGTGCCAGCAGTTGGACAGAGAATCAGCCCCAGCATTTT

V gene: TRBV18
J gene: TRBJ2-4
clone size: -
D gene: -
CDR3 protein: CASSPQQGIPKNIQYF
CDR3 DNA: TGTGCCAGCTCACCTCAGCAGGGGATTCCCAAAAACATTCAGTACTTC

V gene: TRBV10-3
J gene: TRBJ2-5
clone size: -
D gene: -
CDR3 protein: CAISESLVASSLYF
CDR3 DNA: TGTGCCATCAGTGAGTCGTTGGTAGCATCGAGTCTGTACTTC

V gene: TRBV4-1
J gene: TRBJ1-1
clone size: -
D gene: -
CDR3 protein: CASSLPEADEAFF
CDR3 DNA: TGCGCCAGCAGCCTCCCAGAGGCAGATGAAGCTTTCTTT

V gene: TRBV6-4
J gene: TRBJ2-2
clone size: -
D gene: -
CDR3 protein: CASSENPRVRTGELFF
CDR3 DNA: TGTGCCAGCAGTGAAAACCCCAGGGTGCGCACCGGGGAGCTGTTTTTT

V gene: TRBV10-3
J gene: TRBJ1-1
clone size: -
D gene: TRBD1
CDR3 protein: CAVRDRGTEAFF
CDR3 DNA: TGTGCCGTAAGGGACAGGGGTACTGAAGCTTTCTTT

V gene: TRBV18
J gene: TRBJ1-2
clone size: -
D gene: TRBD1
CDR3 protein: CASSPGGQGSGYTF
CDR3 DNA: TGTGCCAGCTCACCGGGGGGACAGGGCTCTGGCTACACCTTC

V gene: TRBV19
J gene: TRBJ2-1
clone size: once
D gene: TRBD1
CDR3 protein: CASSIGGTGWKNEQFF
CDR3 DNA: TGTGCCAGTAGTATAGGCGGGACAGGGTGGAAAAATGAGCAGTTCTTC

V gene: TRBV30
J gene: TRBJ1-1
clone size: few
D gene: TRBD1
CDR3 protein: CAWTQGMAEAFF
CDR3 DNA: TGTGCCTGGACACAGGGGATGGCTGAAGCTTTCTTT

V gene: TRBV2
J gene: TRBJ1-5
clone size: few
D gene: -
CDR3 protein: CASHGVTNQPQHF
CDR3 DNA: TGTGCCAGCCACGGGGTGACCAATCAGCCCCAGCATTTT

V gene: TRBV5-1
J gene: TRBJ2-1
clone size: -
D gene: -
CDR3 protein: CASSSGQVGGRVNEQFF
CDR3 DNA: TGCGCCAGCAGCTCGGGACAGGTCGGGGGGCGGGTGAATGAGCAGTTCTTC

V gene: TRBV27
J gene: TRBJ1-1
clone size: once
D gene: TRBD1
CDR3 protein: CASRETDRREAFF
CDR3 DNA: TGTGCCAGCAGGGAAACGGACAGGCGTGAAGCTTTCTTT

V gene: TRBV28
J gene: TRBJ1-1
clone size: -
D gene: -
CDR3 protein: CASSSPGRGTEAFF
CDR3 DNA: TGTGCCAGCAGTTCGCCGGGCAGGGGCACTGAAGCTTTCTTT

V gene: TRBV2
J gene: TRBJ2-2
clone size: -
D gene: -
CDR3 protein: CASLGRELFF
CDR3 DNA: TGTGCCAGCCTAGGCCGGGAGCTGTTTTTT